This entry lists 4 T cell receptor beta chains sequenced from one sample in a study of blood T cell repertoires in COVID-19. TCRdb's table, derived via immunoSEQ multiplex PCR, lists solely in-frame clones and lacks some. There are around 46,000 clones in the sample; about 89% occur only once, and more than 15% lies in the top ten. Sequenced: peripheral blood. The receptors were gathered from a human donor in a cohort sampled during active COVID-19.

CDR3 in amino acids: CASSPGTGGYEQYF. The CDR3 nucleotides read TGTGCCAGTAGTCCCGGGACAGGGGGCTACGAGCAGTACTTC. V and J are TRBV19 and TRBJ2-7, with 11 bases lining up with TRBD1. Looked up from germline, CDR1 is LNHDA and CDR2 is SQIVND (reference sequence). V gave up 5 bases and J gave up 3 bases; unmatched junction bases: 3. The CDR3 consists of 14 residues.

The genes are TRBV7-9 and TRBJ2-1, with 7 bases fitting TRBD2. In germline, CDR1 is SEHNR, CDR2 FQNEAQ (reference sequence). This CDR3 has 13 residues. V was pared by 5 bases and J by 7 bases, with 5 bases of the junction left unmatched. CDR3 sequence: CASSAQLANEQFF. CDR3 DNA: TGTGCCAGCAGCGCCCAACTAGCGAATGAGCAGTTCTTC.

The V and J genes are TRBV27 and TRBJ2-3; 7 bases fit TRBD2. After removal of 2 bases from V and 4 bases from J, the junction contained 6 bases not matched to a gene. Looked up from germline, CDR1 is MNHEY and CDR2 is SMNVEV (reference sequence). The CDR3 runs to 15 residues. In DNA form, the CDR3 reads TGTGCCAGCAGTTTAAGGGGAGGGTGGTCAGATACGCAGTATTTT. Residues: CASSLRGGWSDTQYF.

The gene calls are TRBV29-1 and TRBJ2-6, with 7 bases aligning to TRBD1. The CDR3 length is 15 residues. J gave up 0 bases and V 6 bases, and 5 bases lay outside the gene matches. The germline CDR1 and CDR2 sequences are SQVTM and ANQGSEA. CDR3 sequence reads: CSVGQALSGANVLTF. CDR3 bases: TGCAGCGTAGGACAGGCCCTCTCTGGGGCCAACGTCCTGACTTTC.